The clone carrying this TCR beta chain was detected ten times or more. Its specificity is unknown. The data are from a study of molecular identifiers for immune sequencing clone quantification. Study results and limitations: Detection of one spiked Jurkat cell's TCR RNA reportedly worked in one million naive cells.

Bulk TCR libraries were made with methods that had been previously described and with listed TCR primers. TCRdb re-derived calls from the PCR reads in MiXCR, one entry per CDR3 protein. The sample consists of tens of thousands of distinct CDR3 sequences, over 15% of them appearing once. CDR1 MDHEN and CDR2 SYDVKM come from the germline V gene. The CDR3 has 14 amino acids. The V end was cut by 6 bases, the J end by 1 base, with 13 bases between. The V and J genes are TRBV28 and TRBJ2-7; D ambiguous. Sequences were obtained from naive CD8+ T cells from blood, with Jurkat cell RNA spiked in. Subset noted: FACS-sorted CD8+CD4-CCR7+CD45RA+ naive T cells. This clonotype originated in a human donor in good health. Some libraries in this study had Jurkat cell RNA spiked in. The DNA for the CDR3 is TGTGCCAGCAGCCGCACTCCAAGTTCCTACGAGCAGTACTTC. Amino acids: CASSRTPSSYEQYF. The entire variable domain, with the rest obtained from reference TRBV28 and TRBJ2-7, is as follows: DVKVTQSSRYLVKRTGEKVFLECVQDMDHENMFWYRQDPGLGLRLIYFSYDVKMKEKGDIPEGYSVSREKKERFSLILESASTNQTSMYLCASSRTPSSYEQYFGPGTRLTVT.